These 6 T cell receptor beta chains were sequenced from one sample in a study of cytomegalovirus exposure and HLA in healthy donors. Both 60 Vbeta primers and 13 Jbeta primers went into the PCR. Only in-frame clones appear in the TCRdb table, and some are missing; sequencing was by immunoSEQ multiplex PCR. The data hold around 94,000 clones, with roughly 80% observed a single time. Sequencing input: PBMCs. The source is a human donor in good health.

The chain recombines TRBV27 with TRBJ1-2; 8 bases map to TRBD1. The germline V gene has CDR1 MNHEY and CDR2 SMNVEV (reference sequence). The junction had 2 bases not matched to a gene; V was cut back by 4 bases and J by 4 bases. CDR3 size: 13 residues. The CDR3 region is CASSWTGSYGYTF. The DNA for the CDR3 is TGTGCCAGCAGTTGGACAGGGTCCTATGGCTACACCTTC.

The V gene is TRBV21-1, the J gene TRBJ2-7; no check of the table's D call, TRBD1, against the DNA was made. TRBV21-1 is assigned pseudogene status. The CDR3 totals 16 residues. In nucleotides, the CDR3 is TGTGCCAGCAGCAAAGCGTATAAGGGGCGCCCCTACGAGCAGTACTTC. Its protein product is CASSKAYKGRPYEQYF.

This clone was seen only a few times. The CDR3 nucleotides read TGTGCCAGTACCCTACTGTGGGGGGGCCTCAATCAGCCCCAGCATTTT. Amino acid sequence: CASTLLWGGLNQPQHF. The V and J genes are TRBV19 and TRBJ1-5, with D perhaps TRBD1 (6 bases). In germline, CDR1 is LNHDA, CDR2 SQIVND (reference sequence). The germline V and J ends were trimmed by 7 bases and 3 bases, with 19 bases remaining between them. The CDR3 is 16 amino acids.

V and J are TRBV28 and TRBJ1-1; weak D call: TRBD1 (6 bases). The CDR3 totals 12 residues. Germline V CDR1 and CDR2: MDHEN, SYDVKM. Trimming removed 7 bases at V and 6 bases at J, with 12 bases between. CDR3 in DNA: TGTGCCAGCAACACAGGGTTATCTGAAGCTTTCTTT. Amino acids: CASNTGLSEAFF.

This sequence joins TRBV7-9 and TRBJ2-3; 8 nucleotides agree with TRBD2. CDR3 length: 14 amino acids. Germline V gene data show CDR1 as SEHNR and CDR2 as FQNEAQ (reference sequence). The V segment lost 5 bases and the J segment 10 bases; nucleotides outside the gene matches: 11. The CDR3 DNA is TGTGCCAGCAGCCCCCTCACGGGGGGGAGTGCGCAGTATTTT. As protein: CASSPLTGGSAQYF. Full variable domain (missing parts from reference TRBV7-9 and TRBJ2-3): DTGVSQNPRHKITKRGQNVTFRCDPISEHNRLYWYRQTLGQGPEFLTYFQNEAQLEKSRLLSDRFSAERPKGSFSTLEIQRTEQGDSAMYLCASSPLTGGSAQYFGPGTRLTVL.

V usage is TRBV28 and J usage is TRBJ2-7, with 11 positions matching TRBD2. The length of the CDR3 is 17 residues. The ends lost 7 bases at V and 2 bases at J; junction bases unmatched: 13. In germline, CDR1 is MDHEN, CDR2 SYDVKM. CDR3 sequence: CASILLPIAGGTYEQYF. The CDR3 region has the DNA TGTGCCAGCATTCTACTCCCCATAGCGGGAGGGACCTACGAGCAGTACTTC.